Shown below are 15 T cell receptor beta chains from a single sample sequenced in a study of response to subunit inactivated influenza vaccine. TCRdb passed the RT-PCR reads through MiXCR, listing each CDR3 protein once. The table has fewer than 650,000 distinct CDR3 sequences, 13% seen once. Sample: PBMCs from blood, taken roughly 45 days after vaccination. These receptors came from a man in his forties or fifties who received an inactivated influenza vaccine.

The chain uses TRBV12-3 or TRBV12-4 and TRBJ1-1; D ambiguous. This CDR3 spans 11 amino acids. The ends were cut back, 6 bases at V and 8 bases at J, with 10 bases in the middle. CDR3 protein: CASSLSMEAFF. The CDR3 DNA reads TGTGCCAGCAGCCTATCGATGGAAGCTTTCTTT.

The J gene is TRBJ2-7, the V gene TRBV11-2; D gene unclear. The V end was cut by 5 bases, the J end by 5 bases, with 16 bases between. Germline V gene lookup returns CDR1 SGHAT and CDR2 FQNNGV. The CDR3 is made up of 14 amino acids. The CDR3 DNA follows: TGTGCCAGCAGCCCAATTGGTGGAATCCACGAGCAGTACTTC. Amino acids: CASSPIGGIHEQYF.

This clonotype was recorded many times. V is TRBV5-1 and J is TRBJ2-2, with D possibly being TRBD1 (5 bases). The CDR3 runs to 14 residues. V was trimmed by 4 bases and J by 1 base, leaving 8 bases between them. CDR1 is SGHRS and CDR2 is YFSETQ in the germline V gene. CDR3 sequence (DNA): TGCGCCAGCAGCAAAGGACAGAACACCGGGGAGCTGTTTTTT. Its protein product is CASSKGQNTGELFF.

For the CDR3, the DNA is TGTGCCAGCAATTCTCCGGGGGGCTTATATAATTCACCCCTCCACTTT. Protein: CASNSPGGLYNSPLHF. The chain links TRBV28 to TRBJ1-6; possible D gene TRBD1, 6 bases. The CDR3 has 16 residues. Germline-derived CDR1 and CDR2 are MDHEN and SYDVKM. V gave up 7 bases and J gave up 4 bases, with 17 bases separating them.

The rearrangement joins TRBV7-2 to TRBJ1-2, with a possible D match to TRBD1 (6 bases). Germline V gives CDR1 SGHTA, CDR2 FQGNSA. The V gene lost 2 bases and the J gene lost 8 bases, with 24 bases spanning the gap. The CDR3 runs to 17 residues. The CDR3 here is CASSLRAGGASIAGYTF. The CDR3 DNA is TGTGCCAGCAGCTTACGAGCGGGGGGCGCAAGTATAGCAGGCTACACCTTC.

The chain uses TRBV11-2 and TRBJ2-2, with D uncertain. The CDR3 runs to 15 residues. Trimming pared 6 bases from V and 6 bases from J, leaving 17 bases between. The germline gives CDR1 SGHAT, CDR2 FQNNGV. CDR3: CASRPPGRAAGELFF. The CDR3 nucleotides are TGTGCCAGCAGACCCCCCGGCCGGGCAGCCGGGGAGCTGTTTTTT.

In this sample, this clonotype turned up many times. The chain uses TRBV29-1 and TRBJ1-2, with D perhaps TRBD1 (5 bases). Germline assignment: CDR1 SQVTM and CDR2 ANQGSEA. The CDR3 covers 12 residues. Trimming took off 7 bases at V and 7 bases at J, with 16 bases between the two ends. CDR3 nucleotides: TGCAGCGCTATTTCAAGGGGAAGTGGCTACACCTTC. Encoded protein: CSAISRGSGYTF.

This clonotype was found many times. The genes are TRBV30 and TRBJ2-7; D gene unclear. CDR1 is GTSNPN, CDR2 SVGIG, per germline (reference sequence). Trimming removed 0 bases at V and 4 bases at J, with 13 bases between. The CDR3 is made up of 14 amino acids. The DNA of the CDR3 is TGTGCCTGGAGTGTACAGAACGGACGTTACGAGCAGTACTTC. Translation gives CAWSVQNGRYEQYF.

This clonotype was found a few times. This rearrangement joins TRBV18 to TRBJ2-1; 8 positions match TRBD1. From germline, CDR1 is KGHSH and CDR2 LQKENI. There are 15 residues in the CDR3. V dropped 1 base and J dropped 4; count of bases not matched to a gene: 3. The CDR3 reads CASSPLGTGYNEQFF. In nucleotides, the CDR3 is TGTGCCAGCTCACCACTTGGGACAGGATACAATGAGCAGTTCTTC.

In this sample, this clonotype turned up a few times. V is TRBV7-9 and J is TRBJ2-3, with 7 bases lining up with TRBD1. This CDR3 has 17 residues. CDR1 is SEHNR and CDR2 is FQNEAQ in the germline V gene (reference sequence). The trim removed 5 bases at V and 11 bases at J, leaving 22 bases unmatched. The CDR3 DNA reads TGTGCCAGCAGCCCTACCACCGGGACAGCCTTTTCAGGGGGGCAGTATTTT. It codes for CASSPTTGTAFSGGQYF. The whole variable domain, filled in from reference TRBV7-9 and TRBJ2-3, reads DTGVSQNPRHKITKRGQNVTFRCDPISEHNRLYWYRQTLGQGPEFLTYFQNEAQLEKSRLLSDRFSAERPKGSFSTLEIQRTEQGDSAMYLCASSPTTGTAFSGGQYFGPGTRLTVL.

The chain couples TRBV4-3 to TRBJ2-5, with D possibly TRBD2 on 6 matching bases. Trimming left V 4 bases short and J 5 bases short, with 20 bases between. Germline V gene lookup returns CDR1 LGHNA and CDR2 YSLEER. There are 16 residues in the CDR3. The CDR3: CASSRLGRTYGETQYF. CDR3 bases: TGCGCCAGCAGCCGACTAGGGCGCACCTATGGGGAGACCCAGTACTTC.

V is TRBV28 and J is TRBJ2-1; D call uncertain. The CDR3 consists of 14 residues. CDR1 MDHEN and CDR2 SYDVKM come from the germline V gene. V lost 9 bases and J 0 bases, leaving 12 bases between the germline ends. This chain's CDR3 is CASGEVFSYNEQFF. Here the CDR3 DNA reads TGTGCCAGTGGGGAAGTGTTCTCCTACAATGAGCAGTTCTTC.

The CDR3 loop is CASSFRTGTVETQYF. The CDR3 DNA reads as TGCGCCAGCAGCTTTAGGACAGGGACCGTGGAGACCCAGTACTTC. The rearrangement joins TRBV5-1 to TRBJ2-5; the match to TRBD1 covers 8 bases. Germline CDR1 reads SGHRS; CDR2 reads YFSETQ. The CDR3 is made up of 15 amino acids. J was trimmed by 5 bases and V by 2 bases; bases with no gene match: 8.

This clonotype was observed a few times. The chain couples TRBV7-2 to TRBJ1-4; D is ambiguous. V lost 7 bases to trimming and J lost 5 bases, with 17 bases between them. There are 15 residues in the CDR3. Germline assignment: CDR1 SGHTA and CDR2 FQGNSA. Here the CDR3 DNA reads TGTGCCAGCACCCAAATCCCCGGAGGGAATGAAAAACTGTTTTTT. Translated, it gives CASTQIPGGNEKLFF.

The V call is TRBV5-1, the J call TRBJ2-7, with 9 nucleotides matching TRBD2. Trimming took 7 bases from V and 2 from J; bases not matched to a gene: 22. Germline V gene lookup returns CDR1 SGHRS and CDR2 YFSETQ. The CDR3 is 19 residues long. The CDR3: CASASRSGTSRYGPYEQYF. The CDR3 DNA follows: TGCGCCAGCGCCTCCCGGTCCGGGACTAGCAGGTACGGGCCCTACGAGCAGTACTTC.